The 16 T cell receptor beta chains below come from one sample, sequenced in a study of identical twins (dated by TCRdb to the mid-2010s). Libraries were built with 5' RACE. The sequencer was an Illumina HiSeq 2000. TCRdb trimmed public reads at Q25 via fastp, called clones via MiXCR and kept in-frame beta chains. One record per CDR3 amino acid sequence lists the most common genes and DNA. This sample comprises 1.5 million to 2 million distinct CDR3 sequences, 32% of them detected only once. The ten largest clones add up to approximately 0.29% of the sample. The sample was cord blood. The receptors were gathered from a newborn girl in good health.

The V and J genes are TRBV10-3 and TRBJ1-1, with D possibly matching TRBD1 (5 bases). V lost 4 bases and J 6 bases, leaving 18 bases between the germline ends. The CDR3 length is 15 residues. Looked up from germline, CDR1 is ENHRY and CDR2 is SYGVKD. CDR3 sequence: CAISGDLDTGAEAFF. CDR3 bases: TGTGCCATCAGTGGCGACCTGGACACGGGGGCTGAAGCTTTCTTT.

The V call is TRBV20-1, the J call TRBJ2-1, with 8 bases that match TRBD2. With 6 bases clipped from V and 6 bases from J, the junction kept 13 bases outside the gene matches. Germline V CDR1 and CDR2: DFQATT, SNEGSKA (reference sequence). The CDR3 contains 15 residues. CDR3 residues: CSAPLPGRDGNEQFF. CDR3 DNA sequence: TGCAGTGCCCCCCTACCCGGGAGGGATGGCAATGAGCAGTTCTTC.

In its sample, this clonotype was seen a few times. This chain links TRBV20-1 with TRBJ1-2; the D is unclear. There are 13 residues in the CDR3. The V gene's germline CDR1 is DFQATT and CDR2 SNEGSKA (reference sequence). The ends were cut back, 0 bases at V and 5 bases at J, with 10 bases in the middle. The CDR3 protein is CSARDLASYGYTF. In DNA form, the CDR3 reads TGCAGTGCTAGAGATCTGGCGTCGTATGGCTACACCTTC.

In this sample, this clonotype turned up a few times. V and J are TRBV28 and TRBJ2-7, with 7 positions matching TRBD1. This CDR3 spans 16 amino acids. Germline lookup yields CDR1 MDHEN and CDR2 SYDVKM. The V segment lost 5 bases and the J segment 2 bases; nucleotides outside the gene matches: 12. The CDR3 DNA reads as TGTGCCAGCAGTCCGCCATGGGACAGTGAACCCTACGAGCAGTACTTC. Translation: CASSPPWDSEPYEQYF.

This clonotype was counted at least ten times. V usage is TRBV6-6 and J usage is TRBJ1-2, with TRBD1 matching 7 bases. The CDR3 extends over 12 amino acids. V was clipped by 6 bases and J by 6 bases; unmatched bases: 4. Germline V gives CDR1 MNHNY, CDR2 SVGAGI (reference sequence). In DNA form, the CDR3 reads TGTGCCAGCAGCCAACAGGGGAATGGCTACACCTTC. The encoded protein is CASSQQGNGYTF.

The CDR3 here is CASSGRTYTGELFF. As DNA, the CDR3 is TGCGCCAGCAGCGGGAGAACGTACACCGGGGAGCTGTTTTTT. J is TRBJ2-2 and V is TRBV10-2; TRBD2 might be the D (6 bases). Germline CDR1 is WSHSY and CDR2 is SAAADI. The ends were cut back, 6 bases at V and 3 bases at J, with 11 bases in the middle. The CDR3 sequence is 14 residues long.

J is TRBJ2-4 and V is TRBV7-9; D is ambiguous. CDR1 and CDR2 (germline): SEHNR, FQNEAQ (reference sequence). This CDR3 spans 16 amino acids. The V gene lost 0 bases and the J gene lost 8 bases, with 17 bases spanning the gap. The CDR3 sequence is CASSLATLQSRDIQYF. CDR3 bases: TGTGCCAGCAGCTTAGCGACACTCCAATCTCGGGACATTCAGTACTTC.

With respect to this clonotype: Compared with germline, one end of the junction differs, possibly owing to a read error. The chain carries TRBV12-3 or TRBV12-4 and TRBJ1-2; 7 bases line up with TRBD1. The CDR3 length is 14 residues. The CDR3 nucleotides are TGTGTCAGCAGTTTTGGGACAGAGAATTATGGCTACACCTTC. This gives the protein CVSSFGTENYGYTF.

The chain is built from TRBV7-9 and TRBJ2-4; 7 nucleotides line up with TRBD1. This CDR3 comprises 14 residues. The germline gives CDR1 SEHNR, CDR2 FQNEAQ (reference sequence). V lost 4 bases and J lost 7; bases outside the gene matches: 7. CDR3 loop: CASSSKTGINIQYF. CDR3 DNA: TGTGCCAGCAGCTCCAAGACAGGGATCAACATTCAGTACTTC.

V and J are TRBV10-1 and TRBJ2-1; D is perhaps TRBD1 (6 bases). CDR1 is WNHNN, CDR2 SYGVQD, per germline (reference sequence). CDR3 length: 16 amino acids. V lost 3 bases and J lost 2, with 14 bases in between. Here the CDR3 reads CASSDTGKGAYNEQFF. DNA of the CDR3: TGCGCCAGCAGTGACACAGGGAAGGGGGCCTACAATGAGCAGTTCTTC.

This clonotype has just a few counts. V is TRBV11-2 and J is TRBJ2-1; no reliable D call. CDR1 SGHAT and CDR2 FQNNGV come from the germline V gene. The germline V and J ends were trimmed by 1 base and 8 bases, with 9 bases remaining between them. This CDR3 is built from 13 residues. CDR3 sequence: CASSLARVYEQFF. CDR3 nucleotides: TGTGCCAGCAGCTTAGCCCGGGTGTATGAGCAGTTCTTC.

The chain combines TRBV4-1 with TRBJ1-5; D call uncertain. V lost 2 bases and J lost 2, with 10 bases in between. The CDR3 extends over 15 amino acids. Germline CDR1 MGHRA, CDR2 YSYEKL. DNA for the CDR3: TGCGCCAGCAGCCAAAGGGTTCTGGGCAATCAGCCCCAGCATTTT. Translation gives CASSQRVLGNQPQHF.

This chain uses TRBV7-9 with TRBJ2-5; 7 bases are shared with TRBD2. V was pared by 10 bases and J by 3 bases, with 5 bases of the junction left unmatched. The CDR3 is 12 amino acids. Germline CDR1 is SEHNR and CDR2 is FQNEAQ (reference sequence). The CDR3 is CATLAAEETQYF. The CDR3 DNA is TGTGCCACCCTAGCGGCCGAAGAGACCCAGTACTTC.

The V call is TRBV18, the J call TRBJ2-3, with D uncertain. The CDR3 runs to 15 residues. Trimming shortened V by 6 bases and J by 3 bases, and 16 bases separated the two germline ends. Germline assignment: CDR1 KGHSH and CDR2 LQKENI. The DNA of the CDR3 is TGTGCCAGCTCTTCCCTAACTGCGGCGACAGATACGCAGTATTTT. It specifies CASSSLTAATDTQYF.

This clonotype appeared a few times. Since a much larger clone is just one base distant, this may be a read error. The rearrangement links TRBV20-1 to TRBJ2-1; maybe TRBD2 (5 bases). The DNA end is more similar to TRBJ2-7, so the J call may be wrong. The CDR3 runs 14 residues. The germline gives CDR1 DFQATT, CDR2 SNEGSKA (reference sequence). The CDR3 here is CSAREGGSYNEQYF. As DNA, the CDR3 is TGCAGTGCCCGAGAAGGAGGCTCCTACAATGAGCAGTACTTC.

This chain joins TRBV5-5 and TRBJ1-6; 8 positions agree with TRBD1. CDR3 length equals 14 residues. The germline CDR1 and CDR2 sequences are SGHKS and YYEKEE (reference sequence). V lost 1 base to trimming and J lost 11 bases; unmatched junction nucleotides: 5. CDR3 sequence (DNA): TGTGCCAGCAGCTTGCCAGGGGGCAGGACACCCCTCCACTTT. Translated, it gives CASSLPGGRTPLHF.